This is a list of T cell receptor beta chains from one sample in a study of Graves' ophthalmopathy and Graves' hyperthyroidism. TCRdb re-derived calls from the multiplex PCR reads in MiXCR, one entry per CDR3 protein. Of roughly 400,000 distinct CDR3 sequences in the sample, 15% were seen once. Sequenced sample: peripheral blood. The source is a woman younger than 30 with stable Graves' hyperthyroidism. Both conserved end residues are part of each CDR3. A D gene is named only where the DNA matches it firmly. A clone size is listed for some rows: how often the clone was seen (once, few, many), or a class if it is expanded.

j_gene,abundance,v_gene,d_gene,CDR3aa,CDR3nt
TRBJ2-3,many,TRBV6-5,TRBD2,CASSYGTSDTDTQYF,TGTGCCAGCAGTTACGGGACTAGCGACACAGATACGCAGTATTTT
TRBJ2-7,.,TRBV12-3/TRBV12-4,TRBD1,CASKQQGVSYEQYF,TGTGCCAGCAAGCAACAGGGGGTCTCCTACGAGCAGTACTTC
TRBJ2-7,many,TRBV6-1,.,CASSEWGSSYEQYF,TGTGCCAGCAGTGAATGGGGCAGCTCCTACGAGCAGTACTTC
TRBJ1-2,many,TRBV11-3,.,CASSPTVSANYGYTF,TGTGCCAGCAGCCCGACAGTTTCAGCTAACTATGGCTACACCTTC
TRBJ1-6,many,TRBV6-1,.,CASSELGTHSPLHF,TGTGCCAGCAGTGAATTGGGCACCCATTCACCCCTCCACTTT
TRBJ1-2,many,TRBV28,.,CASSFVAGNYGYTF,TGTGCCAGCAGTTTTGTAGCAGGGAACTATGGCTACACCTTC
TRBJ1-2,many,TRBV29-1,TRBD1,CSVTGDRRTVNYGYTF,TGCAGCGTTACTGGGGACAGGAGAACCGTTAACTATGGCTACACCTTC
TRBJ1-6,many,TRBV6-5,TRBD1,CASSTQTGTNSPLHF,TGTGCCAGCAGTACTCAGACAGGGACCAATTCACCCCTCCACTTT
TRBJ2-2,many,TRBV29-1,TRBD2,CSVRTSGYLNTGELFF,TGCAGCGTACGGACTAGCGGCTACCTAAACACCGGGGAGCTGTTTTTT
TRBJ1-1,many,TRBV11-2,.,CASSLYGGRNTEAFF,TGTGCCAGCAGCTTATATGGGGGCAGGAACACTGAAGCTTTCTTT
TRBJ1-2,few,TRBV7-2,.,CASSRTGIYGYTF,TGTGCCAGCAGCCGCACAGGGATCTATGGCTACACCTTC
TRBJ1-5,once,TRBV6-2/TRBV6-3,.,CASSYYIYDQPQHF,TGTGCCAGCAGTTACTATATTTACGATCAGCCCCAGCATTTT
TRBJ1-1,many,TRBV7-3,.,CASSRDGGSTEAFF,TGTGCCAGCAGCCGAGACGGGGGAAGCACTGAAGCTTTCTTT
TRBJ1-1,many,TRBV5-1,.,CASSRGGASTEAFF,TGCGCCAGCAGTCGGGGGGGGGCGAGTACTGAAGCTTTCTTT
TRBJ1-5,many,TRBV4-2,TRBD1,CASSPGTATYSNQPQHF,TGTGCCAGCAGCCCAGGGACAGCTACATATAGCAATCAGCCCCAGCATTTT
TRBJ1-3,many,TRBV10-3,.,CAISGGRSSGNTIYF,TGTGCCATCAGTGGGGGACGGAGCTCTGGAAACACCATATATTTT
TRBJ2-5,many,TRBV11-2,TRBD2,CASSPGTSGGIETQYF,TGTGCCAGCAGCCCAGGGACTAGCGGGGGGATTGAGACCCAGTACTTC
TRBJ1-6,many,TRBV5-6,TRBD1,CASSLIQGAVSPLHF,TGTGCCAGCAGCTTGATACAGGGGGCCGTTTCACCCCTCCACTTT
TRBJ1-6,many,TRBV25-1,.,CASSEVRGWSYNSPLHF,TGTGCCAGCAGTGAAGTACGGGGTTGGTCCTATAATTCACCCCTCCACTTT
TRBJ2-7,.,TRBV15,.,CATSRPRSGAGEQYF,TGTGCCACCAGCAGACCGCGGTCGGGGGCGGGGGAGCAGTACTTC
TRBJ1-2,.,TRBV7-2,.,CASSLGEYGYTF,TGTGCCAGCAGCTTAGGGGAATACGGCTACACCTTC
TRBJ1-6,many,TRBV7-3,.,CASSPTGPYNSPLHF,TGTGCCAGCAGCCCTACAGGGCCCTATAATTCACCCCTCCACTTT
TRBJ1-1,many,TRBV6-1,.,CASRLGGPNTEAFF,TGTGCCAGCAGATTGGGGGGACCGAACACTGAAGCTTTCTTT
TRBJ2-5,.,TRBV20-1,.,CSARDSLGETQYF,TGCAGTGCTAGAGATTCTTTGGGAGAGACCCAGTACTTC
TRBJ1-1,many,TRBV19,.,CASSIPPGNTEAFF,TGTGCCAGTAGTATCCCCCCGGGGAACACTGAAGCTTTCTTT
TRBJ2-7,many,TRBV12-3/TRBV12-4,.,CASSSRTPPYEQYF,TGTGCCAGCAGTTCCCGGACGCCACCCTACGAGCAGTACTTC
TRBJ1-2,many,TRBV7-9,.,CASSSRRSYGYTF,TGTGCCAGCAGCTCCCGTCGTAGCTATGGCTACACCTTC
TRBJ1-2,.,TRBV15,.,CATSRDLRYGYTF,TGTGCCACCAGCAGAGATCTTCGCTATGGCTACACCTTC
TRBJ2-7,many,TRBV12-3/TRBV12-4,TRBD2,CASRPTSGSSYEQYF,TGTGCCAGCAGACCCACTAGCGGCAGCTCCTACGAGCAGTACTTC
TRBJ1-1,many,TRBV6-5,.,CASSYSAGVAEAFF,TGTGCCAGCAGTTACTCGGCAGGGGTGGCTGAAGCTTTCTTT
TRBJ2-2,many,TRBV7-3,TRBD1,CASRDGQGGELFF,TGTGCCAGCAGGGATGGACAGGGCGGGGAGCTGTTTTTT
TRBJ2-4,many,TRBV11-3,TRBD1,CASTTSRTGGENIQYF,TGTGCCAGCACCACTTCCCGGACAGGGGGGGAAAACATTCAGTACTTC
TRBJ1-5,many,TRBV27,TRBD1,CASSPRGQIYQPQHF,TGTGCCAGCAGTCCCCGGGGACAGATTTATCAGCCCCAGCATTTT
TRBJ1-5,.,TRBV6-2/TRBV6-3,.,CASSYAGSYSNQPQHF,TGTGCCAGCAGTTACGCGGGGAGTTATAGCAATCAGCCCCAGCATTTT
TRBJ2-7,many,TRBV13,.,CASRSGTISEQYF,TGTGCCAGCAGATCCGGGACAATCTCCGAGCAGTACTTC
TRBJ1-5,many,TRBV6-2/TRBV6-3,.,CASSYSEGQPQHF,TGTGCCAGCAGTTACTCAGAAGGTCAGCCCCAGCATTTT
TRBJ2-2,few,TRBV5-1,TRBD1,CASRLIGQGGTGELFF,TGCGCCAGCAGATTGATCGGACAGGGTGGCACCGGGGAGCTGTTTTTT
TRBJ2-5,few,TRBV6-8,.,CARAVTGRQETQYF,TGTGCCAGGGCCGTGACGGGTCGGCAAGAGACCCAGTACTTC
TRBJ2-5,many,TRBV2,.,CASRPGAEETQYF,TGTGCCAGCAGGCCGGGGGCGGAAGAGACCCAGTACTTC
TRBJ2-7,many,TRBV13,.,CASSPTGAGNYEQYF,TGTGCCAGCAGCCCTACAGGGGCGGGGAACTACGAGCAGTACTTC
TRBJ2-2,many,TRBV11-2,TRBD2,CASSSRLAGTNTGELFF,TGTGCCAGCAGTTCTAGACTAGCGGGGACCAACACCGGGGAGCTGTTTTTT
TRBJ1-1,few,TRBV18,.,CASSPSFTEAFF,TGTGCCAGCTCACCAAGTTTCACTGAAGCTTTCTTT
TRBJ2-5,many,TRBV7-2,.,CASSSYRKETQYF,TGTGCCAGCAGCTCTTACAGGAAAGAGACCCAGTACTTC
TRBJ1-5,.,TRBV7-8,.,CASSFRPGQPQHF,TGTGCCAGCAGCTTCCGGCCGGGTCAGCCCCAGCATTTT
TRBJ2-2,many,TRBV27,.,CASSPLSPGELFF,TGTGCCAGCAGTCCCCTTTCCCCCGGGGAGCTGTTTTTT
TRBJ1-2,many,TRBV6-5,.,CASSYGAGPSPNYGYTF,TGTGCCAGCAGTTACGGGGCGGGCCCGTCCCCCAACTATGGCTACACCTTC
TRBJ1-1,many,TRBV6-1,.,CASIDGGLNTEAFF,TGTGCCAGCATTGATGGGGGTCTTAACACTGAAGCTTTCTTT
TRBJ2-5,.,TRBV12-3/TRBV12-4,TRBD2,CASSLGTSGGAGETQYF,TGTGCCAGCAGTTTGGGGACTAGCGGGGGGGCTGGAGAGACCCAGTACTTC
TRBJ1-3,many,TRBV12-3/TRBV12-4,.,CASSPGVGSGNTIYF,TGTGCCAGCAGCCCCGGTGTGGGCTCTGGAAACACCATATATTTT
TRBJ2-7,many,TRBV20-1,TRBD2,CSAEDPGGPTEEQYF,TGCAGTGCTGAGGACCCGGGGGGGCCAACGGAAGAGCAGTACTTC
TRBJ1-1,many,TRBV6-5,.,CASSYLPRNTEAFF,TGTGCCAGCAGTTACTTACCGAGGAACACTGAAGCTTTCTTT
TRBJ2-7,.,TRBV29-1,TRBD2,CSVEILAGTSYEQYF,TGCAGCGTTGAAATCCTAGCGGGGACCTCCTACGAGCAGTACTTC
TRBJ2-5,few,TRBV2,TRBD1,CASSGGTGLGTQYF,TGTGCCAGCAGTGGCGGGACAGGCTTAGGGACCCAGTACTTC
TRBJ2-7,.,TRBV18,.,CASSPSSYEHYF,TGTGCCAGCTCACCGTCGTCCTACGAGCACTACTTC
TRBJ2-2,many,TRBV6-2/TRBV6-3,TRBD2,CASSFLAGRNTGELFF,TGTGCCAGCAGTTTTCTAGCGGGCCGGAACACCGGGGAGCTGTTTTTT
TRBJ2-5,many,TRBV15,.,CATSRAAQETQYF,TGTGCCACCAGCAGAGCGGCTCAAGAGACCCAGTACTTC
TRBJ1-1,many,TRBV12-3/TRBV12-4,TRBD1,CASSLRQGTNTEAFF,TGTGCCAGCAGTCTACGACAGGGCACGAACACTGAAGCTTTCTTT
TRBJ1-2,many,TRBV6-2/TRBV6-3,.,CASSWRGRGYTF,TGTGCCAGCAGTTGGAGGGGAAGAGGCTACACCTTC
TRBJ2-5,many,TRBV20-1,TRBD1,CSARLGRGYQETQYF,TGCAGTGCTAGACTGGGCAGGGGGTACCAAGAGACCCAGTACTTC